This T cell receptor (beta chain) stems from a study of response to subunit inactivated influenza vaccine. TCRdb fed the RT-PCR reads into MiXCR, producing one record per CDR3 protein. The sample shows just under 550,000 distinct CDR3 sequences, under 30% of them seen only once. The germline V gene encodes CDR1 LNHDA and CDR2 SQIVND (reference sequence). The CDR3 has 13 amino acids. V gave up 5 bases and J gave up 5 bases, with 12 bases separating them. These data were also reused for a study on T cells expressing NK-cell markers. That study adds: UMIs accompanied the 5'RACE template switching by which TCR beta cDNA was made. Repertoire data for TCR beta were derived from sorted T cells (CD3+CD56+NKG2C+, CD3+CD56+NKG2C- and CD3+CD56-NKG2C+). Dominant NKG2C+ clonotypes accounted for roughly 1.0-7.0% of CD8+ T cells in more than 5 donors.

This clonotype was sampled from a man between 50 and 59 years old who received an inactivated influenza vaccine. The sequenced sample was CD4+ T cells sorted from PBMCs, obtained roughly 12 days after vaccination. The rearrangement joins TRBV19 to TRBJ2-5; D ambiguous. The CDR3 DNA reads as TGTGCCAGTAGTTCCTGGGATGTGGAGACCCAGTACTTC. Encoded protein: CASSSWDVETQYF.